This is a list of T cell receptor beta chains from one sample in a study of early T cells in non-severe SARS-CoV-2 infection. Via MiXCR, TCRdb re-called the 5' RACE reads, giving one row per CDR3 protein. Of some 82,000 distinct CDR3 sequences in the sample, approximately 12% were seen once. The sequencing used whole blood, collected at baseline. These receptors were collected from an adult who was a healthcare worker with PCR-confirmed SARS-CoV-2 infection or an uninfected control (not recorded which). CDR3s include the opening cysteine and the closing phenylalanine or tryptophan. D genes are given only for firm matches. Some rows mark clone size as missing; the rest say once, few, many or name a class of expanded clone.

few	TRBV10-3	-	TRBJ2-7	CAISGGSYEQYF	TGTGCCATCAGTGGGGGTTCCTACGAGCAGTACTTC
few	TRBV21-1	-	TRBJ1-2	CASSKGCPTFSF	TGTGCCAGCAGCAAAGGTTGTCCGACTTTCTCCTTC
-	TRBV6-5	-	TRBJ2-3	CASKQVAMVDTQYF	TGTGCCAGCAAGCAGGTAGCGATGGTAGATACGCAGTATTTT
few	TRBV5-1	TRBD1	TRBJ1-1	CASSPGTGIGGTEAFF	TGCGCCAGCAGCCCCGGGACAGGGATTGGCGGCACTGAAGCTTTCTTT
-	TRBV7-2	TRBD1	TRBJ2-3	CASSSFGDRGTDTQYF	TGTGCCAGCAGCTCCTTCGGGGACAGGGGGACAGATACGCAGTATTTT
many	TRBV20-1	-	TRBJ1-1	CSARSPRGRDTEAFF	TGCAGTGCTAGGTCCCCCAGGGGCCGGGACACTGAAGCTTTCTTT
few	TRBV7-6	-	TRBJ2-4	CASSLAPGVGKNIQYF	TGTGCCAGCAGCTTAGCGCCGGGGGTTGGCAAAAACATTCAGTACTTC
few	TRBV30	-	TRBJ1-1	CAWSGSVTEAFF	TGTGCCTGGAGCGGATCCGTTACTGAAGCTTTCTTT
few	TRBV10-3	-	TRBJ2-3	CAISPVAEPWTDTQYF	TGTGCCATTTCCCCTGTAGCGGAGCCCTGGACAGATACGCAGTATTTT
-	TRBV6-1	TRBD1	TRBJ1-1	CASSRQGTNTEAFF	TGTGCCAGCAGTCGACAGGGGACGAACACTGAAGCTTTCTTT
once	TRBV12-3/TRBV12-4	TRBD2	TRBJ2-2	CASSPSGRAVELFF	TGTGCCAGCAGTCCAAGCGGGAGGGCCGTGGAGCTGTTTTTT
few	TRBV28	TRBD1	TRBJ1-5	CASRIPQGANQPQHF	TGTGCCAGCAGAATCCCACAGGGGGCGAATCAGCCCCAGCATTTT
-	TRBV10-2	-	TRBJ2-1	CASSESRGGTGPSKQFF	TGCGCCAGCAGTGAGTCGAGGGGGGGGACAGGCCCTTCGAAGCAGTTCTTC
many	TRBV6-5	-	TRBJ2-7	CASSYAGGEQYF	TGTGCCAGCAGTTACGCGGGCGGGGAGCAGTACTTC
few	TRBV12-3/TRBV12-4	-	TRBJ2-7	CASSLDPGSSYEQYF	TGTGCCAGCAGTTTAGACCCGGGGAGCTCCTACGAGCAGTACTTC
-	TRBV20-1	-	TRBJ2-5	CSAEGQQETQYF	TGCAGTGCCGAAGGACAGCAAGAGACCCAGTACTTC
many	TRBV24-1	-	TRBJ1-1	CATRQHKNTEAFF	TGTGCCACCAGGCAGCACAAGAACACTGAAGCTTTCTTT
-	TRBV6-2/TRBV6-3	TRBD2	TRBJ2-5	CASSYGGLAGTPQYF	TGTGCCAGCAGTTACGGGGGACTAGCGGGAACTCCCCAGTACTTC
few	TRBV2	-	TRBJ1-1	CASYRDMNTEAFF	TGTGCCAGTTACAGGGACATGAACACTGAAGCTTTCTTT
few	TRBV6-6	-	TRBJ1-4	CATSQDRPNEKLFF	TGTGCCACCTCTCAGGACCGCCCTAATGAAAAACTGTTTTTT
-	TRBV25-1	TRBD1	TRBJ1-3	CASSWTGAGNTIYF	TGTGCCAGCAGCTGGACAGGGGCTGGAAACACCATATATTTT
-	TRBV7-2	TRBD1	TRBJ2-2	CASAPVGAGGAGELFF	TGTGCCAGCGCCCCAGTGGGGGCAGGGGGTGCCGGGGAGCTGTTTTTT
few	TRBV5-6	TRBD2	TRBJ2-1	CASSFIGTSGGEDNVDEQFF	TGTGCCAGCAGCTTTATCGGGACTAGCGGGGGAGAGGATAATGTTGATGAGCAGTTCTTC
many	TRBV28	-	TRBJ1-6	CASSLAGSGSPLHF	TGTGCCAGCAGTTTAGCAGGTAGCGGTTCACCCCTCCACTTT
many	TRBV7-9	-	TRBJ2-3	CASSSLADTQYF	TGTGCCAGCAGCTCCTTAGCAGATACGCAGTATTTT